This T cell receptor (beta chain) was profiled in a study of cytomegalovirus exposure and HLA in healthy donors. Clones were sequenced by immunoSEQ multiplex PCR, and TCRdb holds only the in-frame ones, with some missing. The sample has more than 85,000 clones; roughly 92% are singletons. On this clone: The antigen is not known.

Per the germline V gene, CDR1 is SGHTS and CDR2 is YDEGEE. V was clipped by 0 bases and J by 0 bases, with 7 bases between them. This CDR3 has 15 amino acids. Notes on the study in general: Specific recognition of CMV antigens was confirmed in vitro for a few chains (all CMV-associated). The listing of 150 to 200 TCR beta chains classed them as cytomegalovirus-associated.

Sequences were obtained from PBMCs. The rearrangement links TRBV5-8 to TRBJ2-1; D is unclear. This clonotype was sampled from a woman in her twenties or thirties in good health and CMV-seropositive. The CDR3 bases are TGTGCCAGCAGCTTGGGGAGAAGCTCCTACAATGAGCAGTTCTTC. Amino acid sequence: CASSLGRSSYNEQFF. Variable domain in full (rest from reference TRBV5-8 and TRBJ2-1): EAGVTQSPTHLIKTRGQQATLRCSPISGHTSVYWYQQALGLGLQFLLWYDEGEERNRGNFPPRFSGRQFPNYSSELNVNALELEDSALYLCASSLGRSSYNEQFFGPGTRLTVL.